This is a list of T cell receptor beta chains from one sample in a study of PD-1 blockade in classical Hodgkin lymphoma. Generated by immunoSEQ multiplex PCR, the TCRdb table keeps only in-frame clones and is missing some. This table holds 20,000 to 30,000 clones, about 83% found once. The sequenced sample was peripheral blood mononuclear cells (PBMCs), obtained before the second cycle of nivolumab. The receptors were gathered from a human donor with classical Hodgkin lymphoma. Each CDR3 is given with its conserved first and last residue. The D gene is left open where the match is weak. Rows give clone size only sometimes, using once, few, many, or a class for an expanded clone.

v_gene	j_gene	abundance	d_gene	CDR3aa	CDR3nt
TRBV5-6	TRBJ1-1	NA	NA	CASSFFGDSNTEAFF	TGTGCCAGCAGCTTTTTTGGGGACTCGAACACTGAAGCTTTCTTT
TRBV14	TRBJ2-1	NA	TRBD2	CASSPWTSGGEQFF	TGTGCCAGCAGCCCCTGGACTAGCGGGGGAGAGCAGTTCTTC
TRBV30	TRBJ1-2	NA	NA	CAWRGQVGSNYGYTF	TGTGCCTGGAGAGGGCAAGTTGGGAGTAACTATGGCTACACCTTC
TRBV19	TRBJ2-3	NA	NA	CASSIDPGPDTQYF	TGTGCCAGTAGTATCGATCCAGGCCCAGATACGCAGTATTTT
TRBV6-4	TRBJ2-2	NA	NA	CASSELAGSTGELFF	TGTGCCAGCAGTGAATTGGCGGGAAGCACCGGGGAGCTGTTTTTT
TRBV11-3	TRBJ2-6	NA	NA	CASSPAASGANVLTF	TGTGCCAGCAGCCCAGCAGCCTCCGGGGCCAACGTCCTGACTTTC
TRBV2	TRBJ1-4	once	NA	CASSRPGEKLFF	TGTGCCAGCAGCCGCCCGGGAGAAAAACTGTTTTTT
TRBV6-6	TRBJ2-3	once	NA	CASSRSSATDTQYF	TGTGCCAGCAGTCGTAGCAGCGCCACAGATACGCAGTATTTT
TRBV11-2	TRBJ2-7	NA	TRBD1	CASSLEGQGYEQYF	TGTGCCAGCAGCTTAGAGGGACAGGGGTACGAGCAGTACTTC
TRBV7-7	TRBJ2-5	NA	NA	CASSRGLGIQETQYF	TGTGCTAGCAGCCGGGGGCTGGGGATCCAAGAGACCCAGTACTTC
TRBV4-1	TRBJ2-7	few	TRBD2	CASRLSGSNGEQYF	TGCGCCAGCCGGTTGAGCGGGAGTAATGGCGAGCAGTACTTC
TRBV7-8	TRBJ2-2	NA	NA	CASSLLILTGARSTGELFF	TGTGCCAGCAGCTTGCTAATTCTGACCGGGGCACGAAGCACCGGGGAGCTGTTTTTT
TRBV5-1	TRBJ2-5	NA	TRBD2	CASSLLAGGETQYF	TGCGCCAGCAGCCTATTAGCGGGAGGAGAGACCCAGTACTTC
TRBV29-1	TRBJ1-3	NA	TRBD1	CSVEGRDRSYSGNTIYF	TGCAGCGTTGAAGGACGGGACAGAAGCTACTCTGGAAACACCATATATTTT
TRBV4-2	TRBJ1-2	NA	NA	CASSQSPGPYGYTF	TGTGCCAGCAGCCAGTCGCCAGGGCCCTATGGCTACACCTTC